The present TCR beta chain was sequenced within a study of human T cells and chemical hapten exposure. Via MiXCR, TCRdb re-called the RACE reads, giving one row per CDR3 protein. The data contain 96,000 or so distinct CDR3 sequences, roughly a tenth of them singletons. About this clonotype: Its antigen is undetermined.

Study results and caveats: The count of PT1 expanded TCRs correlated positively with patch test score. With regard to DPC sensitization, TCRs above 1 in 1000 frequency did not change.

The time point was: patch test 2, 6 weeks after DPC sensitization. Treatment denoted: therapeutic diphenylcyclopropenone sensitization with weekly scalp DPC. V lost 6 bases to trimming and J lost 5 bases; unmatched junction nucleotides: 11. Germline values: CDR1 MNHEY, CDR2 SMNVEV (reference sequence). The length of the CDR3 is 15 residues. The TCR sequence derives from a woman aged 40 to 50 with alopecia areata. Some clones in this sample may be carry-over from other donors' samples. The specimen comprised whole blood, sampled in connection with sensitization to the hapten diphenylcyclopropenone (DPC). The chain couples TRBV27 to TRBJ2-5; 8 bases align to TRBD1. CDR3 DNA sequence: TGTGCCAGCAGCCAGAATTCAGGGGGCCAGGAGACCCAGTACTTC. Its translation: CASSQNSGGQETQYF.